Reported below is one TCR beta chain. This sample is drawn from a study of control samples from healthy donors and cancer patients. TCRdb's table, derived via immunoSEQ multiplex PCR, lists solely in-frame clones and lacks some. There are about 98,000 clones in the sample; just over 90% occur only once, and 2% to 3% lies in the top ten. The germline gives CDR1 DFQATT, CDR2 SNEGSKA (reference sequence). The length of the CDR3 is 10 residues. The junction had 1 base not matched to a gene; V was cut back by 5 bases and J by 7 bases. The chain uses TRBV20-1 and TRBJ1-2; 7 bases are a match to TRBD1. The source material was blood. The receptor's source is a woman in her late teens or twenties in good health. This CDR3 reads CSADRAGYTF. The CDR3 DNA reads as TGCAGTGCTGACAGGGCTGGCTACACCTTC.